One and the same sample provided the 27 T cell receptor beta chains below, sequenced in a study of molecular identifiers for immune sequencing clone quantification. One entry per CDR3 protein, called by TCRdb with MiXCR from the PCR reads. This table has 40,000 to 45,000 distinct CDR3 sequences, approximately 18% appearing once. Sequenced material: naive CD8+ T cells from blood, with Jurkat cell RNA spiked in. Subset of the sample: FACS-sorted CD8+CD4-CCR7+CD45RA+ naive T cells. The source is a human donor in good health. Some libraries in this study had Jurkat cell RNA spiked in.

Worth noting for this clonotype: This may stem from a read error, because a much larger clone lies one nucleotide away. J is TRBJ2-5 and V is TRBV7-9; perhaps TRBD2 as D (6 bases). CDR1 is SEHNR and CDR2 is FQNEAQ in the germline V gene (reference sequence). V was trimmed by 4 bases and J by 7 bases, leaving 16 bases between them. The CDR3 is 14 amino acids. The CDR3 bases are TGTGCCAGCAGCTCGTCTACCGGCGGGGCGACCCAGTACTTC. This translates into CASSSSTGGATQYF.

The chain links TRBV24-1 to TRBJ2-1; 10 bases match TRBD2. CDR3 length: 15 residues. CDR1 is KGHDR, CDR2 SFDVKD, per germline. V gave up 3 bases and J gave up 4 bases; unmatched junction bases: 2. The CDR3 is CATSDGGLAYNEQFF. CDR3 coding DNA: TGTGCCACCAGTGATGGGGGACTAGCGTACAATGAGCAGTTCTTC.

V and J are TRBV6-2 or TRBV6-3 and TRBJ2-5; 10 bases fit TRBD2. With V trimmed by 4 bases and J by 5 bases, 7 bases remained unmatched. The length of the CDR3 is 15 residues. Germline assignment: CDR1 MNHEY and CDR2 SVGEGT. In nucleotides, the CDR3 is TGTGCCAGCAGTTCTCTAGCGGGAGAAGGGGAGACCCAGTACTTC. It yields the protein CASSSLAGEGETQYF.

Points on this clonotype: Just one base apart from a much larger clone, this may be a read error. The chain links TRBV5-4 to TRBJ2-5; TRBD1 matches at 9 bases. Germline V gene lookup returns CDR1 SGHNT and CDR2 YYREEE (reference sequence). There are 14 residues in the CDR3. Here the CDR3 DNA reads TGTGCCAGCAGCTCGGGACAGGGACAAGAGTCCCAGTACTTC. Its translation is CASSSGQGQESQYF.

This clonotype has at least ten counts. The gene calls are TRBV11-2 and TRBJ2-2; 8 nucleotides align to TRBD2. The CDR3 has 19 residues. The ends lost 0 bases at V and 1 base at J; junction bases unmatched: 10. Germline CDR1 and CDR2: SGHAT and FQNNGV. The CDR3 DNA reads TGTGCCAGCAGCTTAGAACCCCGGCCGGGACTAGAGAACACCGGGGAGCTGTTTTTT. Its protein product is CASSLEPRPGLENTGELFF.

The genes are TRBV15 and TRBJ1-2, with 9 bases matching TRBD1. V was pared by 9 bases and J by 6 bases, with 8 bases of the junction left unmatched. CDR3 length: 13 amino acids. Germline lookup yields CDR1 LNHNV and CDR2 YYDKDF (reference sequence). The CDR3 loop reads CATARTGGDGYTF. The CDR3 bases are TGTGCCACAGCACGAACAGGGGGCGATGGCTACACCTTC. Complete variable domain (other parts from reference TRBV15 and TRBJ1-2): DAMVIQNPRYQVTQFGKPVTLSCSQTLNHNVMYWYQQKSSQAPKLLFHYYDKDFNNEADTPDNFQSRRPNTSFCFLDIRSPGLGDTAMYLCATARTGGDGYTFGSGTRLTVV.

This clonotype was recorded many times. The chain is built from TRBV10-3 and TRBJ2-5; TRBD2 matches at 10 bases. V shed 4 bases, J shed 7 bases, and the junction held 12 bases outside the gene matches. The V gene's germline CDR1 is ENHRY and CDR2 SYGVKD. This CDR3 has 16 residues. For the CDR3, the DNA is TGTGCCATCAGTGGTCTAGCGGGAGAGGGACGGGGGACCCAGTACTTC. This gives the protein CAISGLAGEGRGTQYF.

Ten or more counts support this clonotype. The chain uses TRBV24-1 and TRBJ1-2; D uncertain. The CDR3 extends over 14 amino acids. Per the germline V gene, CDR1 is KGHDR and CDR2 is SFDVKD. Trimming stripped 2 bases from V and 2 bases from J, with 8 bases between. CDR3 sequence reads: CATSDYDLNYGYTF. The CDR3 DNA sequence: TGTGCCACCAGTGATTACGACCTCAACTATGGCTACACCTTC.

To note about this clonotype: This clone may be a read error of a much larger clone one base away. The chain has TRBV4-3 and TRBJ1-4, with D tentatively TRBD1 (5 bases). This CDR3 is 15 amino acids long. Germline CDR1 and CDR2: LGHNA and YSLEER. V was trimmed by 0 bases and J by 8 bases, leaving 13 bases between them. CDR3 amino acids: CASSQEDGAGEKLFF. In nucleotides, the CDR3 is TGCGCCAGCAGCCAAGAGGACGGGGCCGGGGAAAAACTGTTTTTT.

This clonotype showed up just a few times. The genes are TRBV6-2 or TRBV6-3 and TRBJ2-4, with D tentatively TRBD1 or TRBD2 (6 bases each). This CDR3 is built from 13 residues. The ends were cut back, 5 bases at V and 8 bases at J, with 13 bases in the middle. The germline V gene encodes CDR1 MNHEY and CDR2 SVGEGT. The CDR3 DNA sequence: TGTGCCAGCAGTCATTGGGGGGCGGACATTCAGTACTTC. This encodes CASSHWGADIQYF.

This clonotype was counted many times. The gene calls are TRBV29-1 and TRBJ1-1, with no clear D. CDR3 length: 9 amino acids. Germline V gene lookup returns CDR1 SQVTM and CDR2 ANQGSEA. V was clipped by 7 bases and J by 2 bases, with 2 bases between them. For the CDR3, the DNA is TGCAGCGATAACACTGAAGCTTTCTTT. Its protein product is CSDNTEAFF.

A word on this clonotype: This may arise from a read error, as a much more abundant clone is one base away. The gene calls are TRBV7-9 and TRBJ1-3; D not resolved. The CDR3 is 17 amino acids. With 5 bases removed from V and 0 bases from J, the gap between germline ends came to 17 bases. Germline loops: CDR1 SEHNR, CDR2 FQNEAQ (reference sequence). In nucleotides, the CDR3 is TGTGCCAGCAGCCAACACCTAAGGGATTTCTCTGGAAACACCATATATTTT. It encodes CASSQHLRDFSGNTIYF.

On this clonotype: Relative to the germline gene, one junction end is altered; a read error may explain this. The chain links TRBV7-9 to TRBJ2-7; the D is unclear. Germline CDR1 SEHNR, CDR2 FQNEAQ (reference sequence). The CDR3 is 11 amino acids. The CDR3 sequence: CVSSYEYEQYF. The CDR3 nucleotides read TGTGTCAGCAGCTATGAATACGAGCAGTACTTC.

There are many counts of this clonotype. This chain uses TRBV28 with TRBJ2-1; D uncertain. Germline assignment: CDR1 MDHEN and CDR2 SYDVKM. This CDR3 comprises 16 residues. Trimming removed 3 bases from V and 0 bases from J, with 12 bases in between. The CDR3, as DNA: TGTGCCAGCAGTTTCCCACGGGTGAGCTCCTACAATGAGCAGTTCTTC. This gives the protein CASSFPRVSSYNEQFF.

This clonotype was recorded once. A clone one base away is much larger, so this may be a read error. This chain links TRBV2 with TRBJ2-2; D uncertain. Germline values: CDR1 SNHLY, CDR2 FYNNEI. The CDR3 consists of 12 residues. DNA for the CDR3: TGTACCAGCTTCGATGGCACCGGGGAGCTGTTTTTT. As protein: CTSFDGTGELFF.

Many counts were recorded for this clonotype. The gene calls are TRBV5-1 and TRBJ1-1; D not certain. The CDR3 loop spans 13 amino acids. V was shortened by 5 bases and J by 1 base, with 9 bases between the two germline ends. Germline V gene lookup returns CDR1 SGHRS and CDR2 YFSETQ. The CDR3 nucleotides are TGCGCCAGCAGACACGAATCGAACACTGAAGCTTTCTTT. This gives the protein CASRHESNTEAFF.

A remark on this clonotype: This may be a read error, as it is one base from a much larger clone. The gene calls are TRBV4-1 and TRBJ1-4, with a tentative D call TRBD1 (6 bases). CDR1 is MGHRA, CDR2 YSYEKL, per germline. The CDR3 totals 16 residues. The CDR3 region has the DNA TGCACCAGCAGCCAAGATTTCAGGACAGCTAATGAAAAACTGTTTTTT. It encodes CTSSQDFRTANEKLFF.

This clonotype was counted many times. The chain uses TRBV18 and TRBJ2-7; 9 positions match TRBD1. The V gene's germline CDR1 is KGHSH and CDR2 LQKENI. V lost 3 bases and J lost 4; bases outside the gene matches: 7. The CDR3 loop spans 15 amino acids. For the CDR3, the DNA is TGTGCCAGCTCACCTTCGACAGGGGGTAGATACGAGCAGTACTTC. It encodes CASSPSTGGRYEQYF.

The sample holds many counts of this clonotype. The chain is built from TRBV5-1 and TRBJ2-1; no clear D gene. Per germline, CDR1 SGHRS and CDR2 YFSETQ. There are 12 residues in the CDR3. V gave up 3 bases and J gave up 7 bases, with 8 bases separating them. CDR3 DNA sequence: TGCGCCAGCAGCTACACCCGTAATGAGCAGTTCTTC. Residues: CASSYTRNEQFF.

There are a few counts of this clonotype. This sequence joins TRBV19 and TRBJ2-1, with D possibly matching TRBD1 (6 bases). CDR3 length: 12 residues. From germline, CDR1 is LNHDA and CDR2 SQIVND (reference sequence). V shed 2 bases and J shed 10 bases, with 9 bases lying between them. The CDR3 sequence is CASSILRGEQFF. CDR3 coding DNA: TGTGCCAGTAGTATATTAAGGGGGGAGCAGTTCTTC.

This clonotype was found a few times. The J gene is TRBJ2-2, the V gene TRBV4-1; D is undetermined. V lost 1 base and J lost 8, with 11 bases in between. CDR1 MGHRA and CDR2 YSYEKL come from the germline V gene. The CDR3 covers 14 residues. CDR3 region: CASSQVLQTGELFF. The DNA of the CDR3 is TGCGCCAGCAGCCAAGTGCTTCAGACAGGGGAGCTGTTTTTT.

This clonotype came up many times. The rearrangement uses TRBV15 and TRBJ2-2, with D possibly matching TRBD2 (5 bases). This CDR3 has 15 residues. Germline V gives CDR1 LNHNV, CDR2 YYDKDF (reference sequence). V shed 1 base and J shed 8 bases, with 14 bases lying between them. This chain's CDR3 is CATSRVDWVSGELFF. The CDR3 DNA reads TGTGCCACCAGCAGAGTGGACTGGGTTTCGGGGGAGCTGTTTTTT. The whole variable domain, filled in from reference TRBV15 and TRBJ2-2, reads DAMVIQNPRYQVTQFGKPVTLSCSQTLNHNVMYWYQQKSSQAPKLLFHYYDKDFNNEADTPDNFQSRRPNTSFCFLDIRSPGLGDTAMYLCATSRVDWVSGELFFGEGSRLTVL.

This clonotype was seen many times. V is TRBV6-1 and J is TRBJ2-1, with D hard to call. V was trimmed by 1 base and J by 5 bases, leaving 0 bases between them. CDR3 length equals 11 residues. Germline V gene data show CDR1 as MNHNS and CDR2 as SASEGT. The CDR3 protein is CASSEDNEQFF. The CDR3 DNA is TGTGCCAGCAGTGAAGACAATGAGCAGTTCTTC.

This clonotype was detected only a few times. The chain has TRBV7-3 and TRBJ2-1; D gene unclear. Deletions cut 2 bases from V and 0 bases from J, with 11 bases between. This CDR3 spans 16 amino acids. Germline CDR1 is SGHTA and CDR2 is FQGTGA. CDR3 sequence: CASSLFFASSYNEQFF. CDR3 coding DNA: TGTGCCAGCAGCTTATTTTTCGCCAGCTCCTACAATGAGCAGTTCTTC.

The sample holds many counts of this clonotype. The rearrangement joins TRBV7-9 to TRBJ1-5, with 8 bases aligning to TRBD1. The CDR3 is made up of 16 amino acids. Germline CDR1 and CDR2: SEHNR and FQNEAQ (reference sequence). Trimming cost V 5 bases and J 3 bases; bases outside gene matches: 9. The CDR3 DNA reads TGTGCCAGCAGCCCCCCGACAGGGGAAATCAATCAGCCCCAGCATTTT. It yields the protein CASSPPTGEINQPQHF.

Notes on this clonotype: A much larger clone is a single base away; this may be a read error. The rearrangement links TRBV20-1 to TRBJ2-1; TRBD2 agrees at 10 bases. Per germline, CDR1 DFQATT and CDR2 SNEGSKA (reference sequence). The CDR3 length is 14 residues. The CDR3 DNA reads as TGCAGTGCGGGAAACGGACTAGCGGACAATGAGCAGCTCTTC. Its translation is CSAGNGLADNEQLF.

On this clonotype itself: This may stem from a read error, because a much larger clone lies one nucleotide away. The chain has TRBV28 and TRBJ1-4, with a tentative D call TRBD1 (5 bases). The V gene lost 5 bases and the J gene lost 8 bases, with 18 bases spanning the gap. The CDR3 spans 15 residues. The germline V gene has CDR1 MDHEN and CDR2 SYDVKM. The CDR3 nucleotides are TGTGCCAGCAGTGAAAAGAGGACATTCATCGAAAAACTGTTTTTT. Amino acids: CASSEKRTFIEKLFF.